This TCR beta chain was profiled in a study of T cell responses to AZD1222 COVID-19 vaccine. Between the trimmed V and J ends, which lost 0 bases and 9 bases, there was a span of 7 bases. There are 12 residues in the CDR3. Germline assignment: CDR1 SGHRS and CDR2 YFSETQ. Remarks on this clone: Its matching antigen is unknown. Other DNA variants within this sample encode the same CDR3.

Measured with immunoSEQ multiplex PCR; TCRdb has only the in-frame clones, and not every one. Among around 120,000 clones listed, around 85% were seen once. Study observations and caveats: It was only 6 or 7 AZD1222 recipients who were seropositive at baseline. As reported, nearly half of all spike-specific TCRs target variant regions that are unmutated.

The chain has TRBV5-1 and TRBJ2-1; the D is unclear. Sequencing was performed on peripheral blood, taken on day 0 of AZD1222 vaccination. This receptor was identified in an adult in good health. The CDR3: CASSLAVGEQFF. CDR3 nucleotides: TGCGCCAGCAGCTTGGCGGTGGGTGAGCAGTTCTTC.